This TCR beta chain was sequenced during a study of cytomegalovirus exposure and HLA in healthy donors. General observations from the study: Later, TCR association rates were found to vary by HLA locus, highest for DRB1 and lowest for HLA-C. Overall, roughly 150 TCR beta chains were annotated as cytomegalovirus-associated. Later work found most CMV-associated TCR beta chains apparently HLA-restricted.

PCR primers comprised 60 Vbeta and 13 Jbeta primers. Here immunoSEQ multiplex PCR was the method, and the copy in TCRdb shows in-frame clones only, minus some. This sample has fewer than 70,000 clones, with approximately 80% found just once. A remark on this clone: Its specificity is not known.

The V gene's germline CDR1 is MDHEN and CDR2 SYDVKM. V was shortened by 7 bases and J by 0 bases, with 9 bases between the two germline ends. The CDR3 contains 13 residues. V gene TRBV28 combines with J gene TRBJ2-5; D call uncertain. The sample was PBMCs. The TCR comes from a woman in her thirties or forties in good health and CMV-seronegative. DNA for the CDR3: TGTGCCAGCACTACCCTGTACCAAGAGACCCAGTACTTC. Translated, it gives CASTTLYQETQYF.